This T cell receptor beta chain was sequenced in a study of OX40 agonist ivuxolimab in advanced cancers. Study as a whole: Partial responses were achieved by three patients, one with hepatocellular carcinoma and two with cutaneous melanoma. Study findings and constraints: Relatively little clonal expansion, among the lowest observed, appeared in partial responders at 0.1-3.0 mg/kg. Low normalized clonal expansion also occurred in some nonresponding patients. CD8+ T cells averaged more expanded clones than CD4+.

CDR3 length: 15 amino acids. The V gene's germline CDR1 is MNHEY and CDR2 SVGAGI. The ends lost 2 bases at V and 3 bases at J; junction bases unmatched: 6. Notes on this clone: The antigen is unknown.

The data were produced by immunoSEQ multiplex PCR, yet TCRdb's version contains in-frame clones alone and is incomplete. The sample has around 53,000 clones; around four fifths are singletons. The input for sequencing was CD4+ or CD8+ T cells sorted from blood, taken in a trial of the OX40 agonist ivuxolimab. V gene TRBV6-5 combines with J gene TRBJ1-1; 7 positions match TRBD1. The clonotype was recovered from an adult with an advanced solid tumor such as melanoma, head and neck, liver or kidney cancer. CDR3 sequence: CASSYAPTGDTEAFF. The CDR3 DNA follows: TGTGCCAGCAGTTACGCCCCTACAGGGGACACTGAAGCTTTCTTT.